Given below is one T cell receptor (beta chain) in context. The source of the sample is a study of monozygotic twins with inflammatory bowel disease. TCRdb re-called the 5' RACE reads; every CDR3 protein appears as one record, without DNA. This table lists about 170,000 distinct CDR3 sequences. The CDR3 consists of 14 residues. CDR1 and CDR2 (germline): MNHEY, SMNVEV (reference sequence). Sequencing used blood. The gene calls are TRBV27 and TRBJ2-7; TCRdb's D call of TRBD1 is untestable without DNA. The receptor was isolated from a human donor with ulcerative colitis or Crohn's disease, or a healthy co-twin of an affected twin (not recorded which). The CDR3 loop reads CASSVRDRGNEQYF.